This record concerns one TCR beta chain sequence. These data originate in a study of Ad26.COV2.S vaccination and SARS-CoV-2 variants. Study-level background: Of the COV1001 trial arms, the Ad26.COV2.S arm included the donor.

Method: immunoSEQ multiplex PCR; TCRdb's copy keeps in-frame clones and lacks some. The repertoire holds 300,000 to 500,000 clones, less than 90% seen once, with 3% to 4.5% in the top ten. Germline CDR1 is KGHSH and CDR2 is LQKENI. The germline V and J ends were trimmed by 0 bases and 7 bases, with 24 bases remaining between them. The length of the CDR3 is 18 residues. Treatment denoted: approximately 18 received Ad26.COV2.S at low or high dose, single or two shots; roughly 5 received placebo; per-sample allocation not given. Sample collection was performed on day 63 after the first vaccine or placebo injection. Boston supplied an adult donor aged 18-55 years.

The sample in question was peripheral blood, obtained in a trial of Ad26.COV2.S vaccine versus placebo. The V and J genes are TRBV18 and TRBJ2-5; weak D call: TRBD2 (5 bases). This TCR was recovered from a person aged 18-65 years who received the Ad26.COV2.S COVID-19 vaccine or a placebo. CDR3 in amino acids: CASSPPPPAGLRPGTQYF. CDR3 DNA: TGTGCCAGCTCACCACCCCCACCAGCCGGACTCCGCCCCGGGACCCAGTACTTC.